The T cell receptor beta chain described here comes from a study of T cells after yellow fever vaccination. TCRdb reprocessed the 5' RACE reads via MiXCR and lists one record per CDR3 protein. The sample carries some 550,000 distinct CDR3 sequences, under 25% recorded once. Findings and limits, study-wide: The appearance of a small share of clonotypes in both CD4 and CD8 compartments was observed.

This clonotype was detected only a few times. Its antigen is undetermined. CDR3 length equals 22 residues. The V and J ends lost 0 bases and 0 bases respectively, with 28 bases between them. Germline-derived CDR1 and CDR2 are SGHRS and YFSETQ. This chain links TRBV5-1 with TRBJ2-1, with a weak D call TRBD2 (6 bases). Sequenced material: PBMCs, taken 15 days after the yellow fever booster vaccination. This sequence originates from a man aged 30 to 45 who received the YFV17D yellow fever vaccine. CDR3 loop: CASSLAGRRDQPGPSSYNEQFF. CDR3 nucleotides: TGCGCCAGCAGCTTGGCCGGGCGGCGGGACCAGCCCGGCCCGAGCTCCTACAATGAGCAGTTCTTC.